The present entry profiles one T cell receptor (beta chain) with its context. The source of the sample is a study of blood T cells in healthy people across ages. The germline V gene encodes CDR1 DFQATT and CDR2 SNEGSKA (reference sequence). The ends lost 3 bases at V and 0 bases at J; junction bases unmatched: 6. This CDR3 is 16 amino acids long. The use of a sample-barcoded 5' primer and a J-beta primer mix characterized a second PCR of roughly 7 to 11 cycles. CDR3-containing paired-end reads numbered at least 2.5 million in each sample. TCRdb re-analysed the 5' RACE reads in MiXCR, keeping a single row per CDR3 protein. The data show 600,000 or so distinct CDR3 sequences, with around 21% seen just once and about 3.6% held by the top ten.

The sample was blood. The sequence was obtained from an older man in good health. This rearrangement joins TRBV20-1 to TRBJ2-4; 9 positions agree with TRBD1. The CDR3 loop is CSASGTGNVAKNIQYF. CDR3 sequence (DNA): TGCAGTGCTAGCGGGACAGGGAATGTAGCCAAAAACATTCAGTACTTC.